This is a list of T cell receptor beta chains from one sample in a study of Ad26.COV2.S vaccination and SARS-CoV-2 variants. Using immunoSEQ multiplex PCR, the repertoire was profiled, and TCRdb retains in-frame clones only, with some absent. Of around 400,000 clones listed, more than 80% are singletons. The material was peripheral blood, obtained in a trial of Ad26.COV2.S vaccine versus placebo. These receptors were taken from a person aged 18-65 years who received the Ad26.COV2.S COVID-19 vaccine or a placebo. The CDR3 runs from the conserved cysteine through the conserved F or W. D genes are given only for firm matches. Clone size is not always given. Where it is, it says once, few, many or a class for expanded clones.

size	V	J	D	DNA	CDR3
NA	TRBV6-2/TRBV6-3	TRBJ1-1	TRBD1	TGTGCCAGCAGTTGGGACAGGGAAGCTTTCTTT	CASSWDREAFF
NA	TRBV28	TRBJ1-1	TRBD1	TGTGCCAGCAGTCAAACAGGGGAAAGTGGCACTGAAGCTTTCTTT	CASSQTGESGTEAFF
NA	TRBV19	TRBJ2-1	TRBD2	TGTGCCAGTAGAGTCGGGGGAACGGGACTAGCGGGAGATGAGCAGTTCTTC	CASRVGGTGLAGDEQFF
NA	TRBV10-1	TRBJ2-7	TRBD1	TGCGCCAGCGAACCGGGACAGGGCTACGAGCAGTACTTC	CASEPGQGYEQYF
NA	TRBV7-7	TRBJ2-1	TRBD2	TGTGCCAGCAGCTACCCACACCGACTAGCGGGAGGGCCCCATGAGCAGTTCTTC	CASSYPHRLAGGPHEQFF
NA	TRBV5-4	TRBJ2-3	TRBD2	TGTGCCAGCAGCCTGGGACTAGCGGGAGGTTCCACAGATACGCAGTATTTT	CASSLGLAGGSTDTQYF
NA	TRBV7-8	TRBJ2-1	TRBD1	TGTGCCAGCGGACTCGGACAGGGGGGCAATGAGCAGTTCTTC	CASGLGQGGNEQFF
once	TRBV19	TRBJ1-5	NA	TGTGCCAGTAGTATAGAGGGTGGCAATCAGCCCCAGCATTTT	CASSIEGGNQPQHF
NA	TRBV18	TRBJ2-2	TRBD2	TGTGCCAGCAAGCCTCGGACTAGCGGGGGGACCGGGGAGCTGTTTTTT	CASKPRTSGGTGELFF
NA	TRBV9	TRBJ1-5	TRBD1	TGTGCCAGCAGCGCGGGACAGGGCGATCAGCCCCAGCATTTT	CASSAGQGDQPQHF
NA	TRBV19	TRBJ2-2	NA	TGTGCCAGTAGTATAGTAACCGGGGAGCTGTTTTTT	CASSIVTGELFF
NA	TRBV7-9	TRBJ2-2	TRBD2	TGTGCCAGCAGCATCCTGAGCGGGAGTAGGACCGGGGAGCTGTTTTTT	CASSILSGSRTGELFF
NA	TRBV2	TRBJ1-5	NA	TGTGCCAGCAGTGACCCCCCAGGGCAAGGTCAGCCCCAGCATTTT	CASSDPPGQGQPQHF
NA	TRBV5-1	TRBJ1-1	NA	TGCGCCAGCAGCTTGCTATTGGGGAACACTGAAGCTTTCTTT	CASSLLLGNTEAFF
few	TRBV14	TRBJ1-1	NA	TGTGCCAGCAGCCAAACCGCCGGGGGGCTGGCTGAAGCTTTCTTT	CASSQTAGGLAEAFF
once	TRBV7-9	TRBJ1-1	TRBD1	TGTGCCAGCAGCCCAGGACAGGAAGAAGCTTTCTTT	CASSPGQEEAFF
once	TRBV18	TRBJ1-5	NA	TGTGCCAGCTCACCACAACAGGGTCCAGAAAATCAGCCCCAGCATTTT	CASSPQQGPENQPQHF
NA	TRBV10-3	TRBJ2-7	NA	TGTGCCATCAGACCTGACGGAGGACCCTACGAGCAGTACTTC	CAIRPDGGPYEQYF
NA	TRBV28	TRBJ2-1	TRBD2	TGTGCCAGCAAACCTATCTGGGGACTACTCAATGAGCAGTTCTTC	CASKPIWGLLNEQFF
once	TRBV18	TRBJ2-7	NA	TGTGCCAGCTCCCGGGACTCCGGTCCCTACGAGCAGTACTTC	CASSRDSGPYEQYF
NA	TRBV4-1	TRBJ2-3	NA	TGCGCCAGCAGCCACATAACAGATACGCAGTATTTT	CASSHITDTQYF
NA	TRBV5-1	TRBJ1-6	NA	TGCGCCAGCAGCTTCGACGGCCTCTCCTATAATTCACCCCTCCACTTT	CASSFDGLSYNSPLHF
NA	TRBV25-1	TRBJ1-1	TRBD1	TGTGCCAGCAAACAGGGGGGGGCTGAAGCTTTCTTT	CASKQGGAEAFF
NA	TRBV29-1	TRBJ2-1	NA	TGCAGCGTTGGACTAGTCAATGAGCAGTTCTTC	CSVGLVNEQFF
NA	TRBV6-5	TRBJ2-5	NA	TGTGCCAGCCGGTCCGGGGTCCTAATCCAAGAGACCCAGTACTTC	CASRSGVLIQETQYF
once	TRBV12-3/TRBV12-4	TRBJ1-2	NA	TGTGCCAGCAGTGAACAGGAGGACTATGGCTACACCTTC	CASSEQEDYGYTF
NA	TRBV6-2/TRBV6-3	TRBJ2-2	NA	TGTGCCAGCAACCCCCCCCAGGCCGGGGAGCTGTTTTTT	CASNPPQAGELFF
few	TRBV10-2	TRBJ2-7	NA	TGCGCCAGCAGTGAGGGGGGCGCCAGCTCCTACGAGCAGTACTTC	CASSEGGASSYEQYF
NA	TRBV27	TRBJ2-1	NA	TGTGCCAGCAGTTTAGGGGGGAGTAGTTACAATGAGCAGTTCTTC	CASSLGGSSYNEQFF
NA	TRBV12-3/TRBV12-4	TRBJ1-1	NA	TGTGCCAGCAGTTACCCTAACACTGAAGCTTTCTTT	CASSYPNTEAFF
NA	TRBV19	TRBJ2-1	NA	TGTGCCAGTAGTCCCCAGGGTAGAGCCTTCTACAATGAGCAGTTCTTC	CASSPQGRAFYNEQFF
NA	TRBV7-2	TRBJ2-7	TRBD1	TGTGCCAGCAGCTTAGTAGGACAGGGGTTCTCCTACGAGCAGTACTTC	CASSLVGQGFSYEQYF
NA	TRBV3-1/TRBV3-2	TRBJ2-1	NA	TGTGCCAGCAGCAAAGGGACTGGTAGCGGGACAGTGATTAATGTAGAGCAGTTCTTC	CASSKGTGSGTVINVEQFF
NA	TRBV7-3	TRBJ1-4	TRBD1	TGTGCCAGCAGCTTAACTCACAGGGGCCCAATCGGCCCGAATGAAAAACTGTTTTTT	CASSLTHRGPIGPNEKLFF
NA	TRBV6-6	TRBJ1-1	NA	TGTGCCAGCAGTCTAGGACGGGACACTGAAGCTTTCTTT	CASSLGRDTEAFF
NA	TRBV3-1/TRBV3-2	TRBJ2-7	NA	TGTGCCAGCAGCCAAGATCAGGGCACGGTATGGTACGAGCAGTACTTC	CASSQDQGTVWYEQYF
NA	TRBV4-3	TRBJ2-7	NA	TGCGCCAGCAGCCAAGCCCTAAGGGCCTACGAGCAGTACTTC	CASSQALRAYEQYF
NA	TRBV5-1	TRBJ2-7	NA	TGCGCCAGCAGCGGGGCAGGTCCCTCCTACGAGCAGTACTTC	CASSGAGPSYEQYF
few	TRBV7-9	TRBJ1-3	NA	TGTGCCAGCAAGCTAGGTTCCATCGATCTCTCTGGAAACACCATATATTTT	CASKLGSIDLSGNTIYF
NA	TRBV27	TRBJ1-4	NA	TGTGCCAGCAGTTTATCGAACGCGGGTGTTAATGAAAAACTGTTTTTT	CASSLSNAGVNEKLFF
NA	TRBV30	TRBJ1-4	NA	TGTGCCTGGAGTACGCAGGGACGGGAAAAACTGTTTTTT	CAWSTQGREKLFF
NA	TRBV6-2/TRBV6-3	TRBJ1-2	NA	TGTGCCAGCAGTGAGACCGCTGACTATGGCTACACCTTC	CASSETADYGYTF
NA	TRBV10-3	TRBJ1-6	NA	TGTGCCATCAGTGAGAGGGGGGAAGCAACGTCACCCCTCCACTTT	CAISERGEATSPLHF
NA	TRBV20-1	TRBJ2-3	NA	TGCAGTGCTAATGAACCCACAGATACGCAGTATTTT	CSANEPTDTQYF
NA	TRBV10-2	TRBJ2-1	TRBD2	TGCGCCAGCAGTGAGTCGGAGCGGGAAACCTACAATGAGCAGTTCTTC	CASSESERETYNEQFF
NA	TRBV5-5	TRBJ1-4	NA	TGTGCCAGCAGCTCGTCTCTTTTCGGAAAACTGTTTTTT	CASSSSLFGKLFF
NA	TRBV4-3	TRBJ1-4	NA	TGCGCCAGCAGCCAAGAGGTTGCAACTAATGAAAAACTGTTTTTT	CASSQEVATNEKLFF
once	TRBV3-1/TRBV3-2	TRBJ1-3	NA	TGTGCCAGCGGGACTGCCTCTGGAAACACCATATATTTT	CASGTASGNTIYF
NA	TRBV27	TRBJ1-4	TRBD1	TGTGCCAGCAGTTTATCGGGACAGGGGCCAACTAATGAAAAACTGTTTTTT	CASSLSGQGPTNEKLFF
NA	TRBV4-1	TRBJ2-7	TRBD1	TGCGCCAGCCGAACAGGGGACGAGCAGTACTTC	CASRTGDEQYF
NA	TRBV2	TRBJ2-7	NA	TGTGCCAGCAGTGAGGGACGCGAGCAGTACTTC	CASSEGREQYF
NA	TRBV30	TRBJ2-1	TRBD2	TGTGCCTGGACGGGGACTAGCGTTTACAATGAGCAGTTCTTC	CAWTGTSVYNEQFF
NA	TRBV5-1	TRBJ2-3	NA	TGCGCCAGCAGCCACGACAGTGATACGCAGTATTTT	CASSHDSDTQYF